These 14 T cell receptor beta chains share one sample of origin, sequenced in a study of OX40 agonist ivuxolimab in advanced cancers. The assay was immunoSEQ multiplex PCR, and TCRdb's table has in-frame clones only and misses some. The table includes some 30,000 clones, 74% detected once. The sample here was CD4+ or CD8+ T cells sorted from blood, taken in a trial of the OX40 agonist ivuxolimab. The receptors come from an adult with an advanced solid tumor such as melanoma, head and neck, liver or kidney cancer.

DNA of the CDR3: TGCGCCAGCAGGGCAGACCCTAGCACAGATACGCAGTATTTT. It encodes CASRADPSTDTQYF. This sequence joins TRBV5-1 and TRBJ2-3; D remains ambiguous. Germline V lookup: CDR1 SGHRS, CDR2 YFSETQ. This CDR3 contains 14 residues. Trimming left V 5 bases short and J 0 bases short, with 10 bases between.

The rearrangement uses TRBV19 and TRBJ2-1; D gene uncertain. Trimming pared 3 bases from V and 4 bases from J, leaving 10 bases between. Germline loops: CDR1 LNHDA, CDR2 SQIVND (reference sequence). The CDR3 extends over 14 amino acids. The CDR3 sequence: CASSIFQKYNEQFF. DNA of the CDR3: TGTGCCAGTAGTATCTTTCAGAAGTACAATGAGCAGTTCTTC.

V usage is TRBV18 and J usage is TRBJ1-6; D is unresolved. Trimming took 5 bases from V and 10 from J, leaving 9 bases between them. Germline V gene sequence: CDR1 KGHSH, CDR2 LQKENI. The CDR3 is 12 amino acids. The CDR3 spells CASSSAQSPLHF. The DNA for the CDR3 is TGTGCCAGCTCATCGGCACAATCACCCCTCCACTTT.

V is TRBV5-4 and J is TRBJ1-2; TRBD1 matches 10 bases. Trimming cost V 6 bases and J 6 bases; bases outside gene matches: 11. Per the germline V gene, CDR1 is SGHNT and CDR2 is YYREEE (reference sequence). CDR3 size: 15 residues. The CDR3 here is CASTDDRGRGNGYTF. The CDR3 coding sequence is TGTGCCAGCACCGATGACAGGGGGCGCGGAAATGGCTACACCTTC.

Details on this clone: Distinct nucleotide sequences in the sample also encode this CDR3. The chain uses TRBV4-2 and TRBJ1-5; D gene uncertain. Germline V lookup: CDR1 LGHNA, CDR2 YNFKEQ. The CDR3 totals 13 residues. V lost 0 bases, J lost 5 bases, and 5 bases lay in between. CDR3 amino acids: CASSQEPDQPQHF. CDR3 in DNA: TGTGCCAGCAGCCAAGAGCCGGATCAGCCCCAGCATTTT.

The chain uses TRBV6-4 and TRBJ2-5, with D perhaps TRBD1 or TRBD2 (5 bases each). Germline lookup yields CDR1 MRHNA and CDR2 SNTAGT. V was shortened by 2 bases and J by 9 bases, with 10 bases between the two germline ends. CDR3 length: 12 amino acids. In nucleotides, the CDR3 is TGTGCCAGCAGTGACGGTGGGGGACCCCAGTACTTC. Translated: CASSDGGGPQYF.

The J gene is TRBJ1-1, the V gene TRBV5-1; 7 bases match TRBD1. Per the germline V gene, CDR1 is SGHRS and CDR2 is YFSETQ. The CDR3 contains 15 residues. V shed 0 bases and J 5 bases; nucleotides not matched to a gene: 7. The CDR3 DNA reads TGCGCCAGCAGCTTGGGGTCGGCAGGGGGGACTGAAGCTTTCTTT. Translated: CASSLGSAGGTEAFF.

This sequence joins TRBV28 and TRBJ2-3; D is ambiguous. V was pared by 3 bases and J by 4 bases, with 8 bases between. The CDR3 is 13 residues long. The germline gives CDR1 MDHEN, CDR2 SYDVKM. DNA of the CDR3: TGTGCCAGCAGTTTCCAAAACGCAGATACGCAGTATTTT. Translated: CASSFQNADTQYF.

The CDR3 here is CASSEASQGWAEQYF. CDR3 nucleotides: TGTGCCAGCAGTGAAGCTTCACAGGGGTGGGCCGAGCAGTACTTC. The chain is built from TRBV2 and TRBJ2-7; TRBD1 agrees at 7 bases. The ends lost 0 bases at V and 6 bases at J; junction bases unmatched: 8. The CDR3 totals 15 residues. The germline CDR1 and CDR2 sequences are SNHLY and FYNNEI.

The chain carries TRBV5-6 and TRBJ2-7; 13 bases map to TRBD2. V trimming: 4 bases; J trimming: 6 bases; junction bases outside the gene matches: 4. The CDR3 length is 14 residues. The germline CDR1 and CDR2 sequences are SGHDT and YYEEEE. The CDR3 DNA is TGTGCCAGCAGCAAAACTAGCGGGGGGGCCGAGCAGTACGTC. Translated, it gives CASSKTSGGAEQYV.

This clone was recorded once. This chain connects TRBV5-1 to TRBJ2-1; 9 bases fit TRBD1. This CDR3 comprises 14 residues. With V trimmed by 10 bases and J by 7 bases, 12 bases remained unmatched. Germline lookup yields CDR1 SGHRS and CDR2 YFSETQ. The DNA for the CDR3 is TGCGCCTCACGATCAGGGACAGGGCTTAATGAGCAGTTCTTC. It codes for CASRSGTGLNEQFF.

The V call is TRBV6-5, the J call TRBJ1-2; 7 bases align to TRBD1. The germline CDR1 and CDR2 sequences are MNHEY and SVGAGI. Trimming took 9 bases from V and 10 from J; bases not matched to a gene: 11. The CDR3 runs 12 residues. The CDR3 loop reads CASSNRDRHYTF. The CDR3, as DNA: TGTGCCAGTTCAAACCGGGACAGACACTACACCTTC.

This sequence joins TRBV7-3 and TRBJ2-6, with D unclear. The CDR3 is made up of 16 amino acids. Germline lookup yields CDR1 SGHTA and CDR2 FQGTGA. Trimming took off 2 bases at V and 4 bases at J, with 12 bases between the two ends. The CDR3 DNA follows: TGTGCCAGCAGCTTATCGTACACATCCGGGGCCAACGTCCTGACTTTC. Translation: CASSLSYTSGANVLTF. Full variable domain (missing parts from reference TRBV7-3 and TRBJ2-6): GAGVSQTPSNKVTEKGKYVELRCDPISGHTALYWYRQSLGQGPEFLIYFQGTGAADDSGLPNDRFFAVRPEGSVSTLKIQRTERGDSAVYLCASSLSYTSGANVLTFGAGSRLTVL.

The chain carries TRBV6-1 and TRBJ1-2, with D uncertain. Germline-derived CDR1 and CDR2 are MNHNS and SASEGT. The V end was cut by 2 bases, the J end by 8 bases, with 15 bases between. The CDR3 has 14 amino acids. The CDR3 is CASSETSIPKGYTF. CDR3 bases: TGTGCCAGCAGTGAAACAAGCATCCCGAAGGGCTACACCTTC.